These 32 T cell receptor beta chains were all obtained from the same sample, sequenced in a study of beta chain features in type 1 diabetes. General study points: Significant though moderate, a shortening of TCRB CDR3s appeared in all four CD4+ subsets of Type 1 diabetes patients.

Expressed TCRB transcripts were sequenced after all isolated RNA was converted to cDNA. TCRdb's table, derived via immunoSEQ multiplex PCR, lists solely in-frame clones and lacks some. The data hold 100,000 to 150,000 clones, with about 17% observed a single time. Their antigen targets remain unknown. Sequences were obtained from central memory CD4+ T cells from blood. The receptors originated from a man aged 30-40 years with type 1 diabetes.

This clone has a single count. In nucleotides, the CDR3 is TGTGCCAGCAGGGACAGGGGAACAGATACGCAGTATTTT. It codes for CASRDRGTDTQYF. The V call is TRBV9, the J call TRBJ2-3; 9 bases fit TRBD1. The CDR3 consists of 13 residues. In germline, CDR1 is SGDLS, CDR2 YYNGEE. J was trimmed by 3 bases and V by 5 bases; bases with no gene match: 1. Supplemented by reference TRBV9 and TRBJ2-3, the full variable domain reads DSGVTQTPKHLITATGQRVTLRCSPRSGDLSVYWYQQSLDQGLQFLIQYYNGEERAKGNILERFSAQQFPDLHSELNLSSLELGDSALYFCASRDRGTDTQYFGPGTRLTVL.

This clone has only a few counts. DNA of the CDR3: TGCAGCGTTGTAAGGCAGGTTAACTCCTACGAGCAGTACTTC. This codes for CSVVRQVNSYEQYF. V and J are TRBV29-1 and TRBJ2-7, with D uncertain. With 4 bases removed from V and 0 bases from J, the gap between germline ends came to 13 bases. Germline V gene lookup returns CDR1 SQVTM and CDR2 ANQGSEA. This CDR3 has 14 amino acids.

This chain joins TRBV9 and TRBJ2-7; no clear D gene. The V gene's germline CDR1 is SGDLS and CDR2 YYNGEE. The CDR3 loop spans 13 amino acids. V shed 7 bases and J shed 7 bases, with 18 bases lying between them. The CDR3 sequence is CASSLGSMEEQYF. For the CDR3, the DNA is TGTGCCAGCTCTTTGGGTTCGATGGAGGAGCAGTACTTC. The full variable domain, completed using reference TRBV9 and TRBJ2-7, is DSGVTQTPKHLITATGQRVTLRCSPRSGDLSVYWYQQSLDQGLQFLIQYYNGEERAKGNILERFSAQQFPDLHSELNLSSLELGDSALYFCASSLGSMEEQYFGPGTRLTVT.

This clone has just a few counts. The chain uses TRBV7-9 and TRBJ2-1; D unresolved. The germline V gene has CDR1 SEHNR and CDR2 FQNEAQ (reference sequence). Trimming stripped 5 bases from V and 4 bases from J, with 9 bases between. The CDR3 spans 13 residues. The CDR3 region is CASSLTEYNEQFF. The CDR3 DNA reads TGTGCCAGCAGCCTAACGGAATACAATGAGCAGTTCTTC.

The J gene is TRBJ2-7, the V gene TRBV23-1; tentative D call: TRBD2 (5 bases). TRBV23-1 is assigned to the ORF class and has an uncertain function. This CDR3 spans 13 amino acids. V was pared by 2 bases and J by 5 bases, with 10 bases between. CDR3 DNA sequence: TGCGCCAGCAGTCAACCGGACTTCCACGAGCAGTACTTC. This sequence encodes CASSQPDFHEQYF.

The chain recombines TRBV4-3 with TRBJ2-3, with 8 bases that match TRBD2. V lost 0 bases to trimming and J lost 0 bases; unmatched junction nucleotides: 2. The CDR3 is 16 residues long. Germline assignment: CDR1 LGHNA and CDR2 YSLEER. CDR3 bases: TGCGCCAGCAGCCAAGACCCGGGGGGGAGCACAGATACGCAGTATTTT. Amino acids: CASSQDPGGSTDTQYF.

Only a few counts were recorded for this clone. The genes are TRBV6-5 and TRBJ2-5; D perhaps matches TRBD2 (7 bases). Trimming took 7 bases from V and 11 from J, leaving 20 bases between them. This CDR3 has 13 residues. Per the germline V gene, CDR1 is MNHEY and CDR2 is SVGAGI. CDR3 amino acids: CASKDSGGREQYF. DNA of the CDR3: TGTGCCAGCAAGGACAGTGGAGGGCGGGAGCAGTACTTC.

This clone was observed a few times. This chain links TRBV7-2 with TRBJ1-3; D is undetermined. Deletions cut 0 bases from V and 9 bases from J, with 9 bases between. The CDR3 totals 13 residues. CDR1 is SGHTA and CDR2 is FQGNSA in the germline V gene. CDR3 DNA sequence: TGTGCCAGCAGCTTAGCTGAAGGAGGCACCATATATTTT. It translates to CASSLAEGGTIYF.

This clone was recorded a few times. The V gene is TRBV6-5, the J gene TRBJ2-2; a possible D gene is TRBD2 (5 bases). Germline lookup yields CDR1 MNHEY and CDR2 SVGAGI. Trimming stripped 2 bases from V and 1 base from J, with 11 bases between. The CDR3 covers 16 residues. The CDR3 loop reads CASSYEGSGNTGELFF. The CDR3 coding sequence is TGTGCCAGCAGTTACGAGGGTTCAGGGAACACCGGGGAGCTGTTTTTT.

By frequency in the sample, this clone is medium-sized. CDR3: CASSEMSQLSNYGYTF. The CDR3 DNA reads as TGTGCCAGCAGTGAAATGAGTCAGTTGAGTAACTATGGCTACACCTTC. J is TRBJ1-2 and V is TRBV2, with D unresolved. Germline V gives CDR1 SNHLY, CDR2 FYNNEI. V was shortened by 2 bases and J by 1 base, with 14 bases between the two germline ends. This CDR3 contains 16 residues.

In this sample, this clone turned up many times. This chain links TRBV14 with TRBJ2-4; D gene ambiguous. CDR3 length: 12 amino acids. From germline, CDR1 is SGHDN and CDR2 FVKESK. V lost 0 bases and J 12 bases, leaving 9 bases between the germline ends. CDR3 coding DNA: TGTGCCAGCAGCCAAGATGGACCGAATCAGTACTTC. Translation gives CASSQDGPNQYF.

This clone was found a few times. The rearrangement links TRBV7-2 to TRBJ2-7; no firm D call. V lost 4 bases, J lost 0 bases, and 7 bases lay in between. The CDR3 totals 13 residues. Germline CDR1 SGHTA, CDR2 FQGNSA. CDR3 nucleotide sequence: TGTGCCAGCAGCTGGACGGTCTCCTACGAGCAGTACTTC. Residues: CASSWTVSYEQYF.

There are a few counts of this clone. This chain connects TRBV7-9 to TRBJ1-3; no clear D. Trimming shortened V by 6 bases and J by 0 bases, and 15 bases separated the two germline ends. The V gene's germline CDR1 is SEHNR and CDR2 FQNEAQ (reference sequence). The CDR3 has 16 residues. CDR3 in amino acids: CASRELGKSSGNTIYF. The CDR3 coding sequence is TGTGCCAGCAGAGAATTGGGAAAGAGCTCTGGAAACACCATATATTTT.

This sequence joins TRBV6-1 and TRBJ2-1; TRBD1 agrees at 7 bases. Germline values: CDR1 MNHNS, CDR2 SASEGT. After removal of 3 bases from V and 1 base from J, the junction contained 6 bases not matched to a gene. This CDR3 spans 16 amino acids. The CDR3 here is CASSDPGQQSYNEQFF. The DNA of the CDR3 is TGTGCCAGCAGTGACCCGGGACAGCAGTCCTACAATGAGCAGTTCTTC.

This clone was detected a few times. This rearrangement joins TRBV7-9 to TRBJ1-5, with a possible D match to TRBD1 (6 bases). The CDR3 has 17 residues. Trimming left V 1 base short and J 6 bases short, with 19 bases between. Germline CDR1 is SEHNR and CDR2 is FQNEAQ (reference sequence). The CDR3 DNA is TGTGCCAGCAGCTTAGGCCCCTTTGGGGGCCGGGGTCAGCCCCAGCATTTT. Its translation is CASSLGPFGGRGQPQHF.

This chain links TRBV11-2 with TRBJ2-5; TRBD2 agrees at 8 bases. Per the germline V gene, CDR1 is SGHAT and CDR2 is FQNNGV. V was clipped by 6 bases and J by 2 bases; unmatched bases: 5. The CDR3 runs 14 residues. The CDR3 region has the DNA TGTGCCAGCAGGCGACTAGCGATACAAGAGACCCAGTACTTC. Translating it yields CASRRLAIQETQYF.

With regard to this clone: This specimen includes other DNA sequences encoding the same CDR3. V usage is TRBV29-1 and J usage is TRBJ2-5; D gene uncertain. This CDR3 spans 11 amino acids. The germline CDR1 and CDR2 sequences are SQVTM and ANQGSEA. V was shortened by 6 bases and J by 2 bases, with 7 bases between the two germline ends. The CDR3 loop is CSVGSQETQYF. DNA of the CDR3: TGCAGCGTGGGGTCTCAAGAGACCCAGTACTTC. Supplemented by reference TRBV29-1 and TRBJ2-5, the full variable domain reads SAVISQKPSRDICQRGTSLTIQCQVDSQVTMMFWYRQQPGQSLTLIATANQGSEATYESGFVIDKFPISRPNLTFSTLTVSNMSPEDSSIYLCSVGSQETQYFGPGTRLLVL.

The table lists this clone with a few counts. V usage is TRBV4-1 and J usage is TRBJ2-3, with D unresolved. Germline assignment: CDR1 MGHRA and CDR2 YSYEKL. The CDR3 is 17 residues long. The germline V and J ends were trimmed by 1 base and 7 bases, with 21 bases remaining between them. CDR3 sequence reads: CASSQGTSGRGSHTQYF. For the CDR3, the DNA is TGCGCCAGCAGCCAAGGGACCTCCGGGCGCGGTAGTCATACGCAGTATTTT.

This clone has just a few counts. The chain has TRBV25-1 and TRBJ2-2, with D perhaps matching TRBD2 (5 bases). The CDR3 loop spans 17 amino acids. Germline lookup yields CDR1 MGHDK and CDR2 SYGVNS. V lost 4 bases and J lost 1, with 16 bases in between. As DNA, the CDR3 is TGTGCCAGCAGTGGGTCCCTAGACTACCTGAACACCGGGGAGCTGTTTTTT. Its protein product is CASSGSLDYLNTGELFF.

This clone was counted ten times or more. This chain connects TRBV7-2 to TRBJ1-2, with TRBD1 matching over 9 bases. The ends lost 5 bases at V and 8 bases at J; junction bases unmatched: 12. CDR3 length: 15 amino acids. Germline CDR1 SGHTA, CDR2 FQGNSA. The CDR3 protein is CASSPDRGSWKGYTF. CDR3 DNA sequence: TGTGCCAGCAGCCCGGACAGGGGAAGCTGGAAGGGCTACACCTTC.

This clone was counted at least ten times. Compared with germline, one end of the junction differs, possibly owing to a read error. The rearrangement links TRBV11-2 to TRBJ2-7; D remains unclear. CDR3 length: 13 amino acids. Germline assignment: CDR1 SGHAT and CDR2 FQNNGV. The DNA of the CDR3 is TGTGCCAGCAGCGCCATGGGCTCCCACGAGCAGTACTTC. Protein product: CASSAMGSHEQYF.

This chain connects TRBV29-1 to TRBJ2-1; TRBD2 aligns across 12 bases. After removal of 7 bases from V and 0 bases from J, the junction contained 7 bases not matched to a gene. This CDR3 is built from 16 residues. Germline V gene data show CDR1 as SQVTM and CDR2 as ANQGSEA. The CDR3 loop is CSELAGGSSSYNEQFF. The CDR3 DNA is TGCAGCGAACTAGCGGGGGGCTCCAGCTCCTACAATGAGCAGTTCTTC.

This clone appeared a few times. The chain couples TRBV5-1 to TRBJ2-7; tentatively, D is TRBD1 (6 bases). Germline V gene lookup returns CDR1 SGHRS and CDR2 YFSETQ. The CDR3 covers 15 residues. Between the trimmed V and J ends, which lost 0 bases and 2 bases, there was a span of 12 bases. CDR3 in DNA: TGCGCCAGCAGCTTGGGTGACAGGACGACCTACGAGCAGTACTTC. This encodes CASSLGDRTTYEQYF.

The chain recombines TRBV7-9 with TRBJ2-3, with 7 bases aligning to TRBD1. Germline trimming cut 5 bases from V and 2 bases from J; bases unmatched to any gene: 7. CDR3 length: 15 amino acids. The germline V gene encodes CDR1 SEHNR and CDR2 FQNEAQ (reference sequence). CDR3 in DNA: TGTGCCAGCAGCGTAGGGGGCTCCTTCACAGATACGCAGTATTTT. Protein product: CASSVGGSFTDTQYF.

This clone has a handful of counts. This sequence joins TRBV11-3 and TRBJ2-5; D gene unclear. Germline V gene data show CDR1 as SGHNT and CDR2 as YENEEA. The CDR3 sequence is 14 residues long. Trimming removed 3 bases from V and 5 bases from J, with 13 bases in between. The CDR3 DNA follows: TGTGCCAGCAGCTTTGCACTCTTATCCGAGACCCAGTACTTC. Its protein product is CASSFALLSETQYF.

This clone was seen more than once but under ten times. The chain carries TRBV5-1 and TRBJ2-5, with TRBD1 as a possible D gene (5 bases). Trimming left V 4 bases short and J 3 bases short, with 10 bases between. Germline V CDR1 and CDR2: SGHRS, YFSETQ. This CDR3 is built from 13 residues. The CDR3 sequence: CASSADRKETQYF. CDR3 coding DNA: TGCGCCAGCAGCGCAGACAGAAAAGAGACCCAGTACTTC.

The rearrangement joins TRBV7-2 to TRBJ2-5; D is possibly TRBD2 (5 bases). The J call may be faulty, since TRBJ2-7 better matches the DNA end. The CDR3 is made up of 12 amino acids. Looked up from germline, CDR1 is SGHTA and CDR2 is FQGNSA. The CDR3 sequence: CASSLSRGEQYF. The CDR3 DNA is TGTGCCAGCAGCTTAAGCCGGGGCGAGCAGTACTTC.

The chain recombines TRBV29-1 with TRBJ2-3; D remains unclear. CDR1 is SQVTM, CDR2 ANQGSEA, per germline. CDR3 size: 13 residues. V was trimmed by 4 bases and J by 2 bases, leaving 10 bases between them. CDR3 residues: CSVGAINTDTQYF. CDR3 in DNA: TGCAGCGTTGGGGCTATCAACACAGATACGCAGTATTTT.

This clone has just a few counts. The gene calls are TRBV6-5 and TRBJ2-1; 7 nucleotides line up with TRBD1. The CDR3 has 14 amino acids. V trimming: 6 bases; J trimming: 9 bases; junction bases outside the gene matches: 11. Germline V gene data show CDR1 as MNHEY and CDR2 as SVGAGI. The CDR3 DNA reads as TGTGCCAGCAGACGTACTCAAGGGGGCACTGAGCAGTTCTTC. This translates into CASRRTQGGTEQFF.

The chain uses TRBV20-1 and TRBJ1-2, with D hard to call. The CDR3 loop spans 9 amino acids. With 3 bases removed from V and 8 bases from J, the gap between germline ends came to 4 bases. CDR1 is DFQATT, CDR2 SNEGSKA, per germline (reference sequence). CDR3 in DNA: TGCAGTGCTAGCTTCGGCTACACCTTC. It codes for CSASFGYTF.

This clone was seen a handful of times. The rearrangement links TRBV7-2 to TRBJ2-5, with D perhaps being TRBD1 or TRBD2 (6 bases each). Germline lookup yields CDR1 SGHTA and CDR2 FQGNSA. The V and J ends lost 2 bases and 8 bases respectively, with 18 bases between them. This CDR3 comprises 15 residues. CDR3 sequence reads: CASSLQGRDLDTQYF. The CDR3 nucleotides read TGTGCCAGCAGCTTACAGGGGCGGGACCTAGATACCCAGTACTTC.

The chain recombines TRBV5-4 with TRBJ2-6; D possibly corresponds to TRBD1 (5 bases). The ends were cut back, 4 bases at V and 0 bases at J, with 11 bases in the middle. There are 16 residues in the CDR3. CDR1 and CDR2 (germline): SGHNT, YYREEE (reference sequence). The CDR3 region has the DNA TGTGCCAGCAGCAGGACATGGGACTCTGGGGCCAACGTCCTGACTTTC. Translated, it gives CASSRTWDSGANVLTF.